A single sample is the source of the 21 T cell receptor beta chains below, sequenced in a study of T cell clonality in common variable immunodeficiency. Method: immunoSEQ multiplex PCR; TCRdb's copy keeps in-frame clones and lacks some. Listed for the sample are about 66,000 clones, none seen a single time. Input material: peripheral blood mononuclear cells. Every receptor here comes from a person aged 18 to 75 in good health.

This clone was counted ten times or more. An end of the junction differs from the germline gene, which may be a read error. The sequence runs out 3 residues before the end of the CDR3; the remainder is reconstructed from the germline J gene. The chain is built from TRBV4-2 and TRBJ1-1; 7 bases match TRBD1. Germline V CDR1 and CDR2: LGHNA, YNFKEQ. This CDR3 spans 13 amino acids. The CDR3 DNA, read in part, is TGCGCCAGCAGCCAAGGACGGGACAGAAAA. The encoded protein is CASSQGRDRK. The full-length CDR3 reads as CASSQGRDRKAFF.

This clone was observed many times. The read comes to an end 3 residues before the CDR3 does, leaving the germline J gene to fill in the end. The chain has TRBV2 and TRBJ1-3; D call uncertain. This CDR3 has 12 amino acids. Germline V lookup: CDR1 SNHLY, CDR2 FYNNEI. V was shortened by 5 bases and J by 8 bases, with 10 bases between the two germline ends. CDR3 protein: CASSLTRDTIYF. The DNA read from the CDR3 is TGTGCCAGCAGTCTTACAAGGGACACC.

In this sample, this clone turned up many times. The read ends 3 residues shy of where the CDR3 ends; the end is completed using the germline J gene. This chain joins TRBV18 and TRBJ2-2, with 8 bases identical to TRBD1. The germline CDR1 and CDR2 sequences are KGHSH and LQKENI. The CDR3 is 15 amino acids. V lost 0 bases to trimming and J lost 5 bases; unmatched junction nucleotides: 2. The DNA read from the CDR3 is TGTGCCAGCTCACCACCAACAGGGGGGACCGGGGAG. Amino acids: CASSPPTGGTGE. The whole CDR3 region reads CASSPPTGGTGELFF.

This clone showed up many times. CDR3 DNA, as far as it was read: TGCAGTGCTAGAGAGAGGGAGAGCGGGAGGGCCTTCTACTACAATGAG. Encoded protein: CSARERESGRAFYYNE. The CDR3 reads in full as CSARERESGRAFYYNEQFF. The V and J genes are TRBV20-1 and TRBJ2-1, with 10 bases fitting TRBD2. The sequenced fragment ends 3 residues before the CDR3 boundary, so the rest is inferred from the germline J gene. Germline-derived CDR1 and CDR2 are DFQATT and SNEGSKA (reference sequence). The trim removed 0 bases at V and 3 bases at J, leaving 14 bases unmatched. The CDR3 extends over 19 amino acids.

This clone was seen many times. Read data end 3 residues before the CDR3 end; the end is taken from the germline J gene. This sequence joins TRBV18 and TRBJ2-7; maybe TRBD1 (8 bases). CDR1 and CDR2 (germline): KGHSH, LQKENI. The CDR3 is 14 residues long. Deletions cut 2 bases from V and 5 bases from J, with 13 bases between. CDR3: CASSPNRGGHEQYF. The part of the CDR3 DNA that was read is TGTGCCAGCTCACCAAACAGGGGGGGCCACGAG. Full variable domain (rest looked up from reference TRBV18 and TRBJ2-7): NAGVMQNPRHLVRRRGQEARLRCSPMKGHSHVYWYRQLPEEGLKFMVYLQKENIIDESGMPKERFSAEFPKEGPSILRIQQVVRGDSAAYFCASSPNRGGHEQYFGPGTRLTVT.

In its sample, this clone was seen many times. With the read ending 3 residues before the CDR3 end, the germline J gene is used to fill in that end. V gene TRBV6-2 or TRBV6-3 combines with J gene TRBJ2-1; 8 bases are a match to TRBD2. CDR1 is MNHEY and CDR2 is SVGEGT in the germline V gene. This CDR3 comprises 14 residues. Trimming at V came to 6 bases and at J to 9 bases, leaving 10 bases not matched to a gene. The CDR3 sequence is CASSRTSGRTEQFF. Partial CDR3 DNA: TGTGCCAGCAGCCGCACCAGCGGGAGAACTGAG.

In its sample, this clone was seen many times. The CDR3 is cut off 3 residues early in the read; its end comes from the germline J gene. The rearrangement links TRBV5-1 to TRBJ2-7, with 7 bases fitting TRBD2. CDR1 and CDR2 (germline): SGHRS, YFSETQ. This CDR3 has 15 amino acids. The ends lost 3 bases at V and 0 bases at J; junction bases unmatched: 6. The sequenced part of the CDR3 DNA is TGCGCCAGCAGCTCTGGCGGGAGCCTCTCCTACGAG. Translated, it gives CASSSGGSLSYE. The complete CDR3 protein is CASSSGGSLSYEQYF.

This clone showed up many times. Incomplete CDR3 DNA: TGTGCCTGGAGTGGGGACAGCTTGAACACTGAA. Translation: CAWSGDSLNTE. The complete CDR3 reads CAWSGDSLNTEAFF. The gene calls are TRBV30 and TRBJ1-1; 7 bases line up with TRBD1. Read coverage stops 3 residues before the CDR3 terminus; the germline J gene supplies the remainder. CDR3 size: 14 residues. With 1 base clipped from V and 0 bases from J, the junction kept 2 bases outside the gene matches. CDR1 is GTSNPN, CDR2 SVGIG, per germline (reference sequence).

This clone was counted many times. The sequence runs out 3 residues before the end of the CDR3; the remainder is reconstructed from the germline J gene. V is TRBV29-1 and J is TRBJ2-7; D may be TRBD2 (6 bases). The CDR3 runs to 13 residues. V dropped 4 bases and J dropped 6 bases, with 16 bases sitting between them. Germline V gives CDR1 SQVTM, CDR2 ANQGSEA. This CDR3 reads CSVVGGGITEQYF. The sequenced part of the CDR3 DNA is TGCAGCGTTGTAGGTGGCGGGATAACCGAG.

The sample holds many counts of this clone. With the read ending 3 residues before the CDR3 end, the germline J gene is used to fill in that end. V gene TRBV19 combines with J gene TRBJ2-1; 7 bases agree with TRBD2. This CDR3 is 14 amino acids long. The germline gives CDR1 LNHDA, CDR2 SQIVND (reference sequence). Trimming removed 4 bases from V and 5 bases from J; junction bases left unmatched: 5. The CDR3 reads CASSTGLGNNEQFF. The covered CDR3 bases are TGTGCCAGTAGTACAGGACTAGGCAACAATGAG.

This clone was observed many times. At one end, the junction sequence differs from germline, possibly due to a read error. The CDR3 goes on 3 residues after the read ends, and that part is filled in from the germline J gene. The chain couples TRBV4-2 to TRBJ2-3; 8 positions agree with TRBD2. CDR3 length: 16 amino acids. Germline lookup yields CDR1 LGHNA and CDR2 YNFKEQ. The sequenced part of the CDR3 DNA is TGCGCCAGCAGCCAAGTGGCGGGAGGCCACACAGATACG. The encoded protein is CASSQVAGGHTDT. The entire CDR3 is CASSQVAGGHTDTQYF.

This clone has at least ten counts. The read ends 3 residues shy of where the CDR3 ends; the end is completed using the germline J gene. The chain recombines TRBV7-6 with TRBJ2-1; weak D call: TRBD1 (6 bases). The CDR3 has 16 amino acids. Trimming cost V 1 base and J 4 bases, with 14 bases left between them. Germline V lookup: CDR1 SGHVS, CDR2 FNYEAQ. CDR3 residues: CASSLVSGDGYNEQFF. CDR3 bases read: TGTGCCAGCAGCTTAGTCTCAGGGGACGGATACAATGAG.

This clone was counted ten times or more. The read ends 3 residues shy of where the CDR3 ends; the end is completed using the germline J gene. The chain carries TRBV30 and TRBJ1-2; possibly TRBD1 for D (5 bases). Trimming removed 0 bases at V and 7 bases at J, with 9 bases between. Germline lookup yields CDR1 GTSNPN and CDR2 SVGIG (reference sequence). The CDR3 totals 12 residues. CDR3 bases read: TGTGCCTGGAGTGTAGGGGCCGGTGGC. It codes for CAWSVGAGG. The whole CDR3 protein reads CAWSVGAGGYTF.

There are a few counts of this clone. The read stops 3 residues short of the end of the CDR3; the missing end is completed from the germline J gene. This rearrangement joins TRBV7-3 to TRBJ2-3; possibly TRBD2 for D (5 bases). Trimming pared 1 base from V and 4 bases from J, leaving 9 bases between. CDR1 and CDR2 from the germline V gene are SGHTA and FQGTGA. CDR3 length: 14 amino acids. The CDR3 here is CASSLIAGADTQYF. Incomplete CDR3 DNA: TGTGCCAGCAGCTTAATAGCCGGGGCAGATACG.

At least ten counts were recorded for this clone. Sequencing ends 3 residues short of the CDR3 end; the germline J gene provides the rest. The chain joins TRBV7-8 to TRBJ2-1; 10 bases match TRBD2. The CDR3 consists of 15 residues. The trim removed 3 bases at V and 5 bases at J, leaving 4 bases unmatched. Germline CDR1 is SGHVS and CDR2 is FQNEAQ. The CDR3 loop is CASSFRLAGNNEQFF. The sequenced CDR3 bases are TGTGCCAGCAGCTTTCGACTAGCGGGCAACAATGAG.

In this sample, this clone turned up many times. The DNA ends 3 residues before the CDR3 does, and the rest of the CDR3 is filled in from the germline J gene. The V call is TRBV28, the J call TRBJ1-1, with D possibly matching TRBD1 (5 bases). The V end was cut by 5 bases, the J end by 1 base, with 26 bases between. CDR3 size: 19 residues. Germline values: CDR1 MDHEN, CDR2 SYDVKM. This CDR3 is CASSPIPLGQGFGNTEAFF. The CDR3 DNA, read in part, is TGTGCCAGCAGTCCAATTCCGTTGGGTCAGGGATTCGGGAACACTGAA.

This clone has at least ten counts. The observed sequence ends 3 residues before the CDR3 terminus, with the missing tail filled in from the germline J gene. The V call is TRBV12-3 or TRBV12-4, the J call TRBJ2-5; 13 bases map to TRBD2. Losses at the gene ends were 6 bases for V and 5 bases for J; bases not matched to a gene: 9. The CDR3 contains 16 residues. The sequenced part of the CDR3 DNA is TGTGCCAGCAGCCCGGGGACTAGCGGGATTCGCGAGACC. Translation gives CASSPGTSGIRET. The entire CDR3 protein reads CASSPGTSGIRETQYF.

This clone came up many times. Sequencing ends 3 residues short of the CDR3 end; the germline J gene provides the rest. V is TRBV28 and J is TRBJ2-7; 9 bases align to TRBD2. Unmatched junction bases numbered 10, after V lost 5 bases and J lost 5 bases. This CDR3 contains 15 residues. Germline V gives CDR1 MDHEN, CDR2 SYDVKM. The CDR3 sequence: CASSGSGSGSHEQYF. CDR3 bases read: TGTGCCAGCAGTGGGTCGGGTAGCGGGAGCCACGAG.

This clone was found many times. The read ends 3 residues before the CDR3 terminus; that terminus is restored from the germline J gene. This chain connects TRBV2 to TRBJ1-4, with 8 bases aligning to TRBD1. This CDR3 is 13 amino acids long. Germline lookup yields CDR1 SNHLY and CDR2 FYNNEI. The ends lost 6 bases at V and 8 bases at J; junction bases unmatched: 5. The covered CDR3 bases are TGTGCCAGCAGCCGGGACAGGCGGGAAAAA. Its protein is CASSRDRREK. The CDR3 as a whole reads CASSRDRREKLFF.

This clone has a count of ten or more. The CDR3 extends 3 residues past the end of the read, so its final part is completed from the germline J gene. This chain links TRBV5-1 with TRBJ1-2; 11 bases fit TRBD1. CDR3 length equals 15 residues. The trim removed 6 bases at V and 4 bases at J, leaving 8 bases unmatched. Per the germline V gene, CDR1 is SGHRS and CDR2 is YFSETQ. CDR3 DNA, as far as it was read: TGCGCCAGCACCGGGGGGACAGGGGGTAGCTATGGC. It specifies CASTGGTGGSYG. The complete CDR3 sequence is CASTGGTGGSYGYTF. Together with reference TRBV5-1 and TRBJ1-2, the CDR3 gives the full variable domain: KAGVTQTPRYLIKTRGQQVTLSCSPISGHRSVSWYQQTPGQGLQFLFEYFSETQRNKGNFPGRFSGRQFSNSRSEMNVSTLELGDSALYLCASTGGTGGSYGYTFGSGTRLTVV.

This clone was detected ten times or more. The read is 3 residues too short to cover the CDR3 end, so that end is filled in from the germline J gene. The chain has TRBV20-1 and TRBJ2-7; TRBD1 agrees at 9 bases. CDR3 size: 14 residues. With V trimmed by 3 bases and J by 0 bases, 3 bases remained unmatched. Looked up from germline, CDR1 is DFQATT and CDR2 is SNEGSKA (reference sequence). The part of the CDR3 DNA that was read is TGCAGTGCTAGGGGACAGGGATTCTCCTACGAG. The encoded protein is CSARGQGFSYE. From start to end, the CDR3 is CSARGQGFSYEQYF.